This T cell receptor beta chain was sequenced in a study of cytomegalovirus exposure and HLA in healthy donors. Across the study: Roughly 180 million T cells yielded under 130 million unique TCR beta sequences in earlier analysis.

General study results and limits: The majority of CMV-associated TCR beta chains were reported as apparently HLA-restricted in a later analysis. There were under 200 TCR beta chains listed as cytomegalovirus-associated. TCR beta sequences reportedly predicted most subjects' HLA-A and HLA-B alleles accurately.

Trimming took 6 bases from V and 8 from J, leaving 17 bases between them. Germline CDR1 SGHKS, CDR2 YYEKEE (reference sequence). The CDR3 runs 14 residues. This clone appeared a few times. As yet, its antigen is unknown. Use of 60 Vbeta and 13 Jbeta primers characterized the PCR. Libraries were prepared by immunoSEQ multiplex PCR; TCRdb keeps only in-frame clonotypes and omits some of them. The sample contains about 130,000 clones, nearly 85% of which appear only once. This rearrangement joins TRBV5-5 to TRBJ1-4, with a tentative D call TRBD1 (5 bases). The clonotype originates from a boy younger than 18 in good health and CMV-seronegative. Sequenced input: PBMCs. DNA for the CDR3: TGTGCCAGCAACCCAGGGTATGTTGAGGAAAAACTGTTTTTT. Its protein product is CASNPGYVEEKLFF.